Listed below are T cell receptor beta chains from one sample, sequenced in a study of cytomegalovirus exposure and HLA in healthy donors. Clones were sequenced by immunoSEQ multiplex PCR, and TCRdb holds only the in-frame ones, with some missing. The data hold some 130,000 clones, with 75% to 90% observed a single time. The sample consisted of PBMCs. The receptors originated from a woman aged 18-29 years in good health and CMV-seronegative. Each CDR3 is given with its conserved first and last residue. The D gene is left open where the match is weak. The listing skips clone size in some rows; elsewhere it reads once, few, many or a size class.

V	D	size	J	DNA	CDR3
TRBV6-1	TRBD1	medium-sized	TRBJ2-7	TGTGCCAGCAGTGAATTCCTAACCGGGACAGGGGGGTACGAGCAGTACTTC	CASSEFLTGTGGYEQYF
TRBV5-1	TRBD1	-	TRBJ2-1	TGCGCCAGCAGTACAGGGGCCTACAATGAGCAGTTCTTC	CASSTGAYNEQFF
TRBV5-4	TRBD2	-	TRBJ2-5	TGTGCCAGCAGCATCTACTTAGCGGGGGGACTACAAGAGACCCAGTACTTC	CASSIYLAGGLQETQYF
TRBV6-1	-	-	TRBJ1-2	TGTGCCAGCAGTGCGTCACCAGCTAACTATGGCTACACCTTC	CASSASPANYGYTF
TRBV5-5	TRBD1	few	TRBJ1-6	TGTGCCAGCAGCGGGGCCGACAGGGCTTCACCCCTCCACTTT	CASSGADRASPLHF
TRBV29-1	-	-	TRBJ2-7	TGCAGCGTTGGCCGGGACTTCCCCTACGAGCAGTACTTC	CSVGRDFPYEQYF
TRBV7-9	TRBD2	-	TRBJ2-3	TGTGCCAGCAGCTGGGACTACCCGACGCAGTATTTT	CASSWDYPTQYF
TRBV7-2	-	few	TRBJ1-5	TGTGCCAGCAGCTTATGGGAGAATCAGCCCCAGCATTTT	CASSLWENQPQHF
TRBV5-4	TRBD1	-	TRBJ1-1	TGTGCCAGCACCCCCAGACAGGGGAACGAAGCTTTCTTT	CASTPRQGNEAFF
TRBV29-1	TRBD1	-	TRBJ2-7	TGCAGCGTTGATGGGGGAGACCAGGGGGCAGGCTACGAGCAGTACTTC	CSVDGGDQGAGYEQYF
TRBV5-1	-	once	TRBJ1-1	TGCGCCAGCAAGTCCATTTCGGACACTGAAGCTTTCTTT	CASKSISDTEAFF
TRBV19	TRBD2	-	TRBJ2-1	TGTGCCAGTAGCGGACTAGCTAACTCCTACAATGAGCAGTTCTTC	CASSGLANSYNEQFF
TRBV5-1	TRBD1	-	TRBJ1-2	TGCGCCAGCAGCCATGGGACAGCTCCCCCCGGCTACACCTTC	CASSHGTAPPGYTF